The 13 T cell receptor beta chains given below trace back to one sample, sequenced in a study of cytomegalovirus exposure and HLA in healthy donors. The PCR made use of 60 Vbeta and 13 Jbeta primers. TCRdb keeps only in-frame clones here, not all; method: immunoSEQ multiplex PCR. The data contain around 190,000 clones, approximately 80% of them seen just once; the ten biggest clones take up roughly 3%. The sequencing sample was made of PBMCs. All receptors derive from a woman aged 25 to 39 in good health and CMV-seronegative.

The V gene is TRBV5-1, the J gene TRBJ1-5; perhaps TRBD1 as D (6 bases). Germline V gives CDR1 SGHRS, CDR2 YFSETQ. Trimming stripped 4 bases from V and 5 bases from J, with 10 bases between. This CDR3 region has 13 residues. In DNA form, the CDR3 reads TGCGCCAGCAGCGAGCAGGGGTATCAGCCCCAGCATTTT. It is translated as CASSEQGYQPQHF.

The rearrangement links TRBV4-1 to TRBJ1-5; weak D call: TRBD1 (5 bases). The germline gives CDR1 MGHRA, CDR2 YSYEKL. V was cut by 3 bases and J by 3 bases, with 12 bases left in between. The CDR3 consists of 15 residues. CDR3 amino acids: CASSQETGHNQPQHF. The CDR3 DNA is TGCGCCAGCAGCCAGGAAACAGGTCACAATCAGCCCCAGCATTTT.

The chain links TRBV11-2 to TRBJ1-5; D unclear. Germline V gives CDR1 SGHAT, CDR2 FQNNGV. This CDR3 comprises 13 residues. Trimming left V 1 base short and J 7 bases short, with 8 bases between. DNA of the CDR3: TGTGCCAGCAGCTTAGTGGTGGGCCAGCCCCAGCATTTT. Protein product: CASSLVVGQPQHF. Variable domain in full (rest from reference TRBV11-2 and TRBJ1-5): EAGVAQSPRYKIIEKRQSVAFWCNPISGHATLYWYQQILGQGPKLLIQFQNNGVVDDSQLPKDRFSAERLKGVDSTLKIQPAKLEDSAVYLCASSLVVGQPQHFGDGTRLSIL.

CDR3 loop: CASSLDGQFYEQYF. The DNA of the CDR3 is TGCGCCAGCAGCTTGGACGGACAGTTCTACGAGCAGTACTTC. The chain carries TRBV5-1 and TRBJ2-7; tentatively, D is TRBD1 (6 bases). The germline V gene has CDR1 SGHRS and CDR2 YFSETQ. The CDR3 is 14 residues long. The V gene lost 0 bases and the J gene lost 3 bases, with 10 bases spanning the gap.

The chain employs TRBV25-1 and TRBJ2-7; D possibly corresponds to TRBD2 (6 bases). CDR1 and CDR2 from the germline V gene are MGHDK and SYGVNS. The CDR3 is made up of 12 amino acids. Trimming took off 4 bases at V and 2 bases at J, with 6 bases between the two ends. The CDR3 is CASSGGTYEQYF. CDR3 sequence (DNA): TGTGCCAGCAGTGGCGGGACCTACGAGCAGTACTTC.

This clone turned up a few times. The chain employs TRBV7-3 and TRBJ1-1, with D hard to call. V lost 5 bases to trimming and J lost 2 bases, with 9 bases between them. CDR1 and CDR2 from the germline V gene are SGHTA and FQGTGA. This CDR3 contains 13 residues. The CDR3: CASSITANTEAFF. The CDR3 region has the DNA TGTGCCAGCAGCATTACAGCTAACACTGAAGCTTTCTTT.

The chain joins TRBV5-1 to TRBJ2-4, with D perhaps TRBD2 (6 bases). V lost 4 bases and J lost 1, with 24 bases in between. The CDR3 sequence is 19 residues long. In germline, CDR1 is SGHRS, CDR2 YFSETQ. The CDR3 sequence: CASSTTGARGFMAKNIQYF. The CDR3 DNA is TGCGCCAGCAGCACCACAGGTGCCCGGGGGTTTATGGCCAAAAACATTCAGTACTTC.

The chain carries TRBV5-1 and TRBJ2-7, with 8 bases aligning to TRBD1. The ends lost 4 bases at V and 5 bases at J; junction bases unmatched: 14. The V gene's germline CDR1 is SGHRS and CDR2 YFSETQ. The CDR3 loop spans 16 amino acids. The CDR3 is CASSKPDRGGGNEQYF. Written as DNA, the CDR3 is TGCGCCAGCAGCAAGCCAGACAGGGGTGGAGGCAACGAGCAGTACTTC.

The chain combines TRBV7-9 with TRBJ2-2, with 10 bases aligning to TRBD1. The V and J ends lost 5 bases and 1 base, in that order; junction bases with no gene match: 1. The CDR3 totals 15 residues. Germline V CDR1 and CDR2: SEHNR, FQNEAQ (reference sequence). The CDR3 coding sequence is TGTGCCAGCAGCCGGGACAGGGGGAACACCGGGGAGCTGTTTTTT. Translated, it gives CASSRDRGNTGELFF.

The rearrangement joins TRBV7-6 to TRBJ2-1, with D possibly matching TRBD2 (5 bases). The V and J ends lost 5 bases and 4 bases respectively, with 9 bases between them. Germline V gives CDR1 SGHVS, CDR2 FNYEAQ. This CDR3 contains 13 residues. CDR3 bases: TGTGCCAGCAGCCTGGACTCGTACAATGAGCAGTTCTTC. Its protein is CASSLDSYNEQFF.

This clone was observed a handful of times. This sequence joins TRBV19 and TRBJ2-7, with TRBD1 matching over 7 bases. V trimming: 5 bases; J trimming: 6 bases; junction bases outside the gene matches: 13. Germline lookup yields CDR1 LNHDA and CDR2 SQIVND (reference sequence). This CDR3 comprises 15 residues. The chain's CDR3 is CASSPRTTGWGEQYF. DNA of the CDR3: TGTGCCAGTAGTCCTAGAACGACAGGGTGGGGCGAGCAGTACTTC. Full variable domain (missing parts from reference TRBV19 and TRBJ2-7): DGGITQSPKYLFRKEGQNVTLSCEQNLNHDAMYWYRQDPGQGLRLIYYSQIVNDFQKGDIAEGYSVSREKKESFPLTVTSAQKNPTAFYLCASSPRTTGWGEQYFGPGTRLTVT.

The chain is built from TRBV6-5 and TRBJ2-7; D possibly corresponds to TRBD1 (5 bases). The V and J ends lost 8 bases and 3 bases respectively, with 11 bases between them. Germline lookup yields CDR1 MNHEY and CDR2 SVGAGI. The length of the CDR3 is 12 residues. CDR3 sequence reads: CASVSRVYEQYF. The CDR3, as DNA: TGTGCCAGCGTCTCCAGGGTCTACGAGCAGTACTTC.

The chain joins TRBV11-3 to TRBJ2-1; TRBD1 matches 8 bases. The ends lost 1 base at V and 8 bases at J; junction bases unmatched: 13. The V gene's germline CDR1 is SGHNT and CDR2 YENEEA. CDR3 size: 17 residues. This chain's CDR3 is CASSLGTGFRAKDEQFF. The CDR3 DNA reads as TGTGCCAGCAGCTTAGGGACAGGGTTCAGAGCAAAAGATGAGCAGTTCTTC. Based on the CDR3 plus reference TRBV11-3 and TRBJ2-1, the full variable domain is EAGVVQSPRYKIIEKKQPVAFWCNPISGHNTLYWYLQNLGQGPELLIRYENEEAVDDSQLPKDRFSAERLKGVDSTLKIQPAELGDSAVYLCASSLGTGFRAKDEQFFGPGTRLTVL.